The sequence of this T cell receptor beta chain was determined in a study of cytomegalovirus exposure and HLA in healthy donors. For the study at large: An early release of data contained some 80 million unique TCRs, which came from HLA-typed donors. Of all 398 donors who were genotyped, roughly 85% belonged to the Caucasian-associated ancestry cluster. Study-wide results and caveats: The authors later found most CMV-associated TCR beta chains appeared HLA-restricted. According to the study, 160 or so TCR beta chains were cytomegalovirus-associated.

In the PCR, 60 Vbeta and 13 Jbeta primers were used. Sequencing used immunoSEQ multiplex PCR; TCRdb keeps in-frame clones, though not all of them. The sample lists about 200,000 clones, about 81% occurring once. Germline CDR1 reads LNHNV; CDR2 reads YYDKDF (reference sequence). V was trimmed by 2 bases and J by 8 bases, leaving 21 bases between them. CDR3 size: 17 residues. About this clone itself: Its target is unknown.

The chain carries TRBV15 and TRBJ1-4; maybe TRBD1 (5 bases). Sequencing used PBMCs. This receptor was identified in a woman aged 40 to 55 in good health and CMV-seronegative. CDR3 nucleotides: TGTGCCACCAGCAGAATTCCCAGCCGGAGGGGACGGGAAAAACTGTTTTTT. Its protein product is CATSRIPSRRGREKLFF.